This T cell receptor beta chain was recovered during a study of blood T cell repertoires in COVID-19. Profiled with immunoSEQ multiplex PCR; TCRdb holds only in-frame clones, not every one. This table holds about 150,000 clones, more than 80% found once. This clone showed up just once. The CDR3 contains 15 residues. J was trimmed by 2 bases and V by 6 bases; bases with no gene match: 8. The germline V gene has CDR1 LNHDA and CDR2 SQIVND (reference sequence). The specimen was peripheral blood. The sequence derives from a man aged 18 to 29 with COVID-19, enrolled during active disease. This chain links TRBV19 with TRBJ2-5; 8 bases match TRBD1. Written as DNA, the CDR3 is TGTGCCAGTAGCCCTGGGGACAGGACTCAAGAGACCCAGTACTTC. The encoded protein is CASSPGDRTQETQYF.